A single sample gave rise to the 16 T cell receptor beta chains below, sequenced in a study of CD8+CD57+ T cells in acquired aplastic anemia. Using genomic DNA as the template, TCR beta VDJ and CDR3 profiling was carried out. TCRdb analysed the reads with MiXCR anew, one entry per CDR3 protein. The sample yields approximately 270,000 distinct CDR3 sequences, approximately 56% seen once. The specimen was sorted CD4+, CD8+, or CD8+CD57+ T cells (not recorded which) from PBMCs. These receptor sequences come from a human donor with severe aplastic anemia or a healthy control (not recorded which).

The rearrangement uses TRBV24-1 and TRBJ1-1; the D gene is possibly TRBD1 (5 bases). Per the germline V gene, CDR1 is KGHDR and CDR2 is SFDVKD. V gave up 3 bases and J gave up 11 bases, with 9 bases separating them. CDR3 size: 11 residues. CDR3 in DNA: TGTGCCACCAGTGATGGGACTAAGGCTTTCTTT. Translating it yields CATSDGTKAFF.

This clonotype was seen a few times. This chain joins TRBV7-6 and TRBJ1-2; no reliable D call. With 1 base removed from V and 6 bases from J, the gap between germline ends came to 9 bases. Germline-derived CDR1 and CDR2 are SGHVS and FNYEAQ. CDR3 size: 13 residues. CDR3 loop: CASSLGTSHGYTF. The CDR3, as DNA: TGTGCCAGCAGCTTAGGGACTTCCCATGGCTACACCTTC.

This chain uses TRBV18 with TRBJ1-1, with D maybe TRBD1 (5 bases). Trimming left V 4 bases short and J 2 bases short, with 11 bases between. The CDR3 length is 14 residues. Germline loops: CDR1 KGHSH, CDR2 LQKENI. The CDR3 DNA reads as TGTGCCAGCTCACTTTCCGGACACAACACTGAAGCTTTCTTT. Protein: CASSLSGHNTEAFF. Supplemented by reference TRBV18 and TRBJ1-1, the full variable domain reads NAGVMQNPRHLVRRRGQEARLRCSPMKGHSHVYWYRQLPEEGLKFMVYLQKENIIDESGMPKERFSAEFPKEGPSILRIQQVVRGDSAAYFCASSLSGHNTEAFFGQGTRLTVV.

This clonotype appeared many times. The V and J genes are TRBV15 and TRBJ1-6; no reliable D call. CDR3 length: 15 residues. V was cut by 0 bases and J by 8 bases, with 11 bases left in between. Looked up from germline, CDR1 is LNHNV and CDR2 is YYDKDF (reference sequence). CDR3: CATSREGLRDSPLHF. CDR3 in DNA: TGTGCCACCAGCAGAGAAGGGTTGAGGGATTCACCCCTCCACTTT.

This clonotype appeared many times. The chain joins TRBV13 to TRBJ2-6, with 7 bases fitting TRBD1. V lost 5 bases to trimming and J lost 2 bases; unmatched junction nucleotides: 24. Germline V gene sequence: CDR1 PRHDT, CDR2 FYEKMQ (reference sequence). This CDR3 has 22 amino acids. Written as DNA, the CDR3 is TGTGCCAGCAGCCTCACCGCCACAAGGAGGCAGGGGGTAACGGCTGGGGCCAACGTCCTGACTTTC. Its translation is CASSLTATRRQGVTAGANVLTF. Full variable domain (rest looked up from reference TRBV13 and TRBJ2-6): AAGVIQSPRHLIKEKRETATLKCYPIPRHDTVYWYQQGPGQDPQFLISFYEKMQSDKGSIPDRFSAQQFSDYHSELNMSSLELGDSALYFCASSLTATRRQGVTAGANVLTFGAGSRLTVL.

This clonotype was detected ten times or more. The rearrangement uses TRBV30 and TRBJ2-2, with no clear D. Germline V lookup: CDR1 GTSNPN, CDR2 SVGIG (reference sequence). This CDR3 is built from 13 residues. V was shortened by 3 bases and J by 7 bases, with 12 bases between the two germline ends. CDR3 residues: CAWRATGGGELFF. In nucleotides, the CDR3 is TGTGCCTGGAGGGCGACTGGCGGCGGGGAGCTGTTTTTT.

V and J are TRBV20-1 and TRBJ1-1; D not resolved. Germline lookup yields CDR1 DFQATT and CDR2 SNEGSKA (reference sequence). There are 14 residues in the CDR3. Trimming left V 3 bases short and J 5 bases short, with 16 bases between. DNA for the CDR3: TGCAGTGCTAGCTCTCAGGAAAGAAGGACTGAAGCTTTCTTT. As protein: CSASSQERRTEAFF.

This clonotype occurred many times. The chain uses TRBV28 and TRBJ2-7, with 10 bases lining up with TRBD1. V trimming: 8 bases; J trimming: 9 bases; junction bases outside the gene matches: 16. This CDR3 comprises 15 residues. The germline gives CDR1 MDHEN, CDR2 SYDVKM. The CDR3 DNA follows: TGTGCCAGCTCCATGCGGGACAGGGGATCAGCGGGGCAGTACTTC. Translated: CASSMRDRGSAGQYF.

This clonotype has a count of ten or more. The chain couples TRBV9 to TRBJ1-2; D not certain. Germline V lookup: CDR1 SGDLS, CDR2 YYNGEE. Trimming pared 0 bases from V and 1 base from J, leaving 4 bases between. CDR3 length: 13 amino acids. The CDR3, as DNA: TGTGCCAGCAGCGTAGCTCATAACTATGGCTACACCTTC. The encoded protein is CASSVAHNYGYTF.

This chain uses TRBV29-1 with TRBJ1-6, with 8 bases identical to TRBD1. The junction had 6 bases not matched to a gene; V was cut back by 7 bases and J by 7 bases. Germline lookup yields CDR1 SQVTM and CDR2 ANQGSEA. CDR3 size: 13 residues. CDR3 residues: CSAGQGNNSPLHF. CDR3 bases: TGCAGCGCCGGACAGGGAAACAATTCACCCCTCCACTTT.

There are many counts of this clonotype. V is TRBV4-2 and J is TRBJ2-3, with TRBD2 matching 7 bases. With V trimmed by 4 bases and J by 0 bases, 7 bases remained unmatched. Germline values: CDR1 LGHNA, CDR2 YNFKEQ. The CDR3 has 16 residues. The CDR3 is CASSLGNSGSTDTQYF. The CDR3 DNA reads TGTGCCAGCAGCCTAGGTAATAGCGGGAGCACAGATACGCAGTATTTT.

The genes are TRBV6-5 and TRBJ2-3; no reliable D call. V gave up 6 bases and J gave up 4 bases, with 20 bases separating them. The CDR3 has 16 amino acids. CDR1 MNHEY and CDR2 SVGAGI come from the germline V gene. CDR3 DNA sequence: TGTGCCAGCAGCTTGGAGTCCAGCTATCGGGCAGATACGCAGTATTTT. It translates to CASSLESSYRADTQYF.

V and J are TRBV7-9 and TRBJ2-1; 8 bases are shared with TRBD2. The CDR3 sequence is 16 residues long. Germline-derived CDR1 and CDR2 are SEHNR and FQNEAQ (reference sequence). After removal of 5 bases from V and 4 bases from J, the junction contained 10 bases not matched to a gene. CDR3 DNA: TGTGCCAGCAGCCCTAATGGACTAGCAGAGTACAATGAGCAGTTCTTC. Amino acid sequence: CASSPNGLAEYNEQFF.

J is TRBJ2-7 and V is TRBV5-5, with D perhaps assigned TRBD1 or TRBD2 (7 bases each). The CDR3 has 17 amino acids. Germline CDR1 SGHKS, CDR2 YYEKEE (reference sequence). The ends were cut back, 0 bases at V and 0 bases at J, with 16 bases in the middle. The CDR3 sequence is CASSLARGGGSSYEQYF. In nucleotides, the CDR3 is TGTGCCAGCAGCTTGGCCAGGGGGGGCGGGAGCTCCTACGAGCAGTACTTC.

This clonotype showed up many times. CDR3 sequence reads: CASSVLDSLVGNTIYF. The CDR3 nucleotides are TGTGCCAGCAGCGTCCTGGACAGTTTAGTAGGAAACACCATATATTTT. The rearrangement uses TRBV9 and TRBJ1-3; D may be TRBD1 (6 bases). V lost 2 bases and J lost 4, with 16 bases in between. Germline CDR1 reads SGDLS; CDR2 reads YYNGEE. The CDR3 loop spans 16 amino acids.

This chain links TRBV5-5 with TRBJ1-1; 8 nucleotides align to TRBD1. The germline gives CDR1 SGHKS, CDR2 YYEKEE (reference sequence). CDR3 length: 16 residues. The V segment lost 3 bases and the J segment 5 bases; nucleotides outside the gene matches: 12. CDR3 nucleotides: TGTGCCAGCAGCTCCTCACCCAGGGGGCGGGAAACTGAAGCTTTCTTT. Translation: CASSSSPRGRETEAFF.